The T cell receptor (beta chain) under discussion was sequenced for a study of human T cells and chemical hapten exposure. Time point specified: patch test 1, 2 weeks after DPC sensitization. Described treatment: therapeutic diphenylcyclopropenone sensitization with weekly scalp DPC. Losses at the gene ends were 6 bases for V and 5 bases for J; bases not matched to a gene: 7. This CDR3 is built from 14 residues. TCRdb reprocessed the RACE reads with MiXCR, giving one entry per CDR3 protein. The table lists around 300,000 distinct CDR3 sequences, approximately 6.3% of them singletons. The receptor's source is a woman younger than 35 with alopecia areata. Some clones in this sample may be carry-over from other donors' samples. Sequencing was performed on whole blood, taken in connection with sensitization to the hapten diphenylcyclopropenone (DPC). The chain employs TRBV12-3 or TRBV12-4 and TRBJ2-7; 10 nucleotides align to TRBD1. CDR3 in DNA: TGTGCCAGCAGACTATTCGGGACAGGGGACGAGCAGTACTTC. It yields the protein CASRLFGTGDEQYF.